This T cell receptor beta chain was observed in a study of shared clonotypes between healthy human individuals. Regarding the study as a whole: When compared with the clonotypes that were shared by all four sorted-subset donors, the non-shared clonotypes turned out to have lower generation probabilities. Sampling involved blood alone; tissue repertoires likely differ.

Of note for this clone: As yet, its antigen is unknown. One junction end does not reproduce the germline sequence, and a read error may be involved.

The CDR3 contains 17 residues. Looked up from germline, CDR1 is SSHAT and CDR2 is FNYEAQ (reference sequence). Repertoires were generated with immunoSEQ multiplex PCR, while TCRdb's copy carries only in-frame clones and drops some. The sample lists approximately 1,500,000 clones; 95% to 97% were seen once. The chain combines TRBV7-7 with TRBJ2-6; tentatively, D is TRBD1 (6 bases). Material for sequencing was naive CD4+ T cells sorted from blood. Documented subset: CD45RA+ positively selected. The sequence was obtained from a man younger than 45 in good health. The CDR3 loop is CASSWPGHGSGANVLTF. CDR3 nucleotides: TGTGCTAGCAGCTGGCCGGGACACGGCTCTGGGGCCAACGTCCTGACTTTC.